The 15 T cell receptor beta chains in this list originate from one sample, sequenced in a study of human T cells and chemical hapten exposure. TCRdb ran MiXCR on the RACE reads and lists one entry per CDR3 protein. The data show a few hundred thousand distinct CDR3 sequences, about 6% seen once. Time point here: patch test 2, 6 weeks after DPC sensitization. Specified treatment: therapeutic diphenylcyclopropenone sensitization with weekly scalp DPC. Sequences were derived from whole blood, sampled in connection with sensitization to the hapten diphenylcyclopropenone (DPC). These receptors were taken from a woman under 30 with alopecia areata. Some clones in this sample may be carry-over from other donors' samples.

This clonotype was counted ten times or more. In DNA form, the CDR3 reads TGTGCCAGCAGCGCGGGACAGGGGAACAATTCACCCCTCCACTTT. Translating gives CASSAGQGNNSPLHF. The rearrangement uses TRBV7-2 and TRBJ1-6; 10 bases match TRBD1. V lost 5 bases, J lost 7 bases, and 5 bases stayed unmatched. Germline-derived CDR1 and CDR2 are SGHTA and FQGNSA. The CDR3 has 15 residues.

This clonotype was recorded many times. The rearrangement links TRBV5-6 to TRBJ1-4, with a tentative D call TRBD1 (5 bases). Germline V gene lookup returns CDR1 SGHDT and CDR2 YYEEEE. The CDR3 spans 14 residues. V dropped 4 bases and J dropped 5 bases, with 12 bases sitting between them. CDR3 bases: TGTGCCAGCAGCATACCGGGACCAAATGAAAAACTGTTTTTT. Its translation is CASSIPGPNEKLFF.

The chain is built from TRBV28 and TRBJ2-1, with D tentatively TRBD1 (6 bases). Deletions cut 5 bases from V and 5 bases from J, with 16 bases between. The CDR3 is 15 residues long. Germline V CDR1 and CDR2: MDHEN, SYDVKM. CDR3: CASSPGHSSDNEQFF. Written as DNA, the CDR3 is TGTGCCAGCAGTCCGGGACACTCCTCGGACAATGAGCAGTTCTTC.

This clonotype showed up just a few times. J is TRBJ1-1 and V is TRBV9; D unresolved. The CDR3 length is 14 residues. In germline, CDR1 is SGDLS, CDR2 YYNGEE. The V and J ends lost 0 bases and 2 bases respectively, with 8 bases between them. CDR3 in amino acids: CASSVVMGNTEAFF. Here the CDR3 DNA reads TGTGCCAGCAGCGTAGTTATGGGTAACACTGAAGCTTTCTTT.

This clonotype showed up many times. The rearrangement joins TRBV5-1 to TRBJ1-6, with D unclear. Per germline, CDR1 SGHRS and CDR2 YFSETQ. V dropped 5 bases and J dropped 6 bases, with 9 bases sitting between them. This CDR3 spans 13 amino acids. CDR3 residues: CASRLEVNSPLHF. The CDR3, as DNA: TGCGCCAGCAGGCTTGAAGTTAATTCACCCCTCCACTTT.

The table lists this clonotype with a few counts. DNA for the CDR3: TGTGCCACCAGTGAGGATGACAGGGCCCGCTATGGCTACACCTTC. Amino acid sequence: CATSEDDRARYGYTF. The chain is built from TRBV24-1 and TRBJ1-2; 7 bases are shared with TRBD1. Germline trimming cut 4 bases from V and 4 bases from J; bases unmatched to any gene: 8. CDR3 size: 15 residues. Germline V gives CDR1 KGHDR, CDR2 SFDVKD.

This clonotype was detected ten times or more. This sequence joins TRBV6-4 and TRBJ2-3, with D possibly matching TRBD1 (6 bases). This CDR3 contains 15 residues. The V end was cut by 2 bases, the J end by 0 bases, with 9 bases between. Germline V gene data show CDR1 as MRHNA and CDR2 as SNTAGT. The CDR3 nucleotides read TGTGCCAGCAGTGACCAGGGGCTCAGCACAGATACGCAGTATTTT. Translation gives CASSDQGLSTDTQYF.

The sample holds many counts of this clonotype. V and J are TRBV27 and TRBJ2-7; 9 positions match TRBD2. Germline CDR1 and CDR2: MNHEY and SMNVEV (reference sequence). J lost 4 bases, V lost 3 bases, and 4 bases had no gene match. This CDR3 comprises 14 residues. DNA of the CDR3: TGTGCCAGCAGTTTGAAGCGGGGGGCTTACGAGCAGTACTTC. Protein sequence: CASSLKRGAYEQYF.

This clonotype was detected a few times. The chain employs TRBV18 and TRBJ2-3, with a tentative D call TRBD1 (6 bases). CDR1 is KGHSH, CDR2 LQKENI, per germline. There are 16 residues in the CDR3. Trimming shortened V by 1 base and J by 4 bases, and 15 bases separated the two germline ends. CDR3 coding DNA: TGTGCCAGCTCACCACGACAGGCAGCCCTTTCAGATACGCAGTATTTT. It specifies CASSPRQAALSDTQYF.

There are many counts of this clonotype. This chain joins TRBV28 and TRBJ1-1; D uncertain. V dropped 5 bases and J dropped 11 bases, with 18 bases sitting between them. Germline V gives CDR1 MDHEN, CDR2 SYDVKM. The CDR3 is made up of 13 amino acids. For the CDR3, the DNA is TGTGCCAGCAGTCCCCTATACCCCCGCGGCGCTTTCTTT. Protein product: CASSPLYPRGAFF. The full variable domain, its missing parts supplied by reference TRBV28 and TRBJ1-1, is DVKVTQSSRYLVKRTGEKVFLECVQDMDHENMFWYRQDPGLGLRLIYFSYDVKMKEKGDIPEGYSVSREKKERFSLILESASTNQTSMYLCASSPLYPRGAFFGQGTRLTVV.

The CDR3 nucleotides are TGCAGTGCTACCCCCTGGTACGGCTACACCTTC. Its translation: CSATPWYGYTF. The V call is TRBV20-1, the J call TRBJ1-2; D not resolved. CDR3 length equals 11 residues. V dropped 4 bases and J dropped 8 bases, with 11 bases sitting between them. Germline V lookup: CDR1 DFQATT, CDR2 SNEGSKA (reference sequence).

In its sample, this clonotype was seen a few times. V and J are TRBV4-3 and TRBJ2-3; TRBD1 matches at 8 bases. Germline lookup yields CDR1 LGHNA and CDR2 YSLEER. V shed 4 bases, J shed 4 bases, and the junction held 4 bases outside the gene matches. The CDR3 has 14 amino acids. CDR3 coding DNA: TGCGCCAGCAGCCGGAGACAGGGGTCAGATACGCAGTATTTT. Translating gives CASSRRQGSDTQYF.

The chain recombines TRBV11-2 with TRBJ2-3, with D possibly called TRBD1 or TRBD2 (6 bases each). V lost 5 bases to trimming and J lost 3 bases, with 18 bases between them. The germline V gene encodes CDR1 SGHAT and CDR2 FQNNGV. CDR3 length: 16 amino acids. The CDR3 bases are TGTGCCAGCAGCGGCGTGGGGGGCCATTGGACAGATACGCAGTATTTT. Amino acids: CASSGVGGHWTDTQYF. Together with reference TRBV11-2 and TRBJ2-3, the CDR3 gives the full variable domain: EAGVAQSPRYKIIEKRQSVAFWCNPISGHATLYWYQQILGQGPKLLIQFQNNGVVDDSQLPKDRFSAERLKGVDSTLKIQPAKLEDSAVYLCASSGVGGHWTDTQYFGPGTRLTVL.

Of note for this clonotype: This may come from a read error, since a much larger clone is one base off. The J gene is TRBJ1-1, the V gene TRBV29-1; TRBD1 matches at 9 bases. V lost 3 bases to trimming and J lost 7 bases; unmatched junction nucleotides: 6. Germline values: CDR1 SQVTM, CDR2 ANQGSEA. This CDR3 comprises 13 residues. The CDR3 DNA reads TGCAGCGTTGAGGGACAGGGCCTCATTGAAGCTTTCTTT. Amino acids: CSVEGQGLIEAFF.

As concerns this clonotype: The junction departs from the called germline gene at one end, perhaps through a read error. The chain has TRBV7-7 and TRBJ1-5, with 9 positions matching TRBD1. CDR3 length: 15 residues. The germline V gene encodes CDR1 SSHAT and CDR2 FNYEAQ (reference sequence). This CDR3 is CASSFAGTGNQPQHF. The CDR3 region has the DNA TGTGCTAGCAGCTTCGCCGGGACAGGGAATCAGCCCCAGCATTTT.